The 24 T cell receptor beta chains below all came from one sample that was sequenced in a study of blood T cells in healthy people across ages. The authors ran a second PCR of roughly 6 to 12 cycles using a sample-barcoded 5' primer and a J-beta primer mix. TCRdb independently ran MiXCR on the 5' RACE reads; one entry per CDR3 protein. The sample lists about 720,000 distinct CDR3 sequences; 20% to 30% were seen once. This sample was shared with a second study, whose subject was T cells of mothers and their children.

Sample: blood. The receptors here all came from a boy aged 5-17 years in good health.

The chain links TRBV10-3 to TRBJ2-2; D not resolved. Germline V gene sequence: CDR1 ENHRY, CDR2 SYGVKD. V lost 8 bases and J lost 6, with 7 bases in between. The CDR3 sequence is 11 residues long. CDR3 region: CAIGSPGELFF. The CDR3 DNA reads as TGTGCCATCGGGTCCCCCGGGGAGCTGTTTTTT.

The chain carries TRBV5-5 and TRBJ2-7, with D perhaps TRBD1 or TRBD2 (5 bases each). Germline CDR1 is SGHKS and CDR2 is YYEKEE (reference sequence). The CDR3 contains 14 residues. Between the trimmed V and J ends, which lost 4 bases and 3 bases, there was a span of 14 bases. The CDR3 DNA follows: TGTGCCAGCAGCGGAACCGGGACCCACTACGAGCAGTACTTC. This sequence encodes CASSGTGTHYEQYF.

The chain carries TRBV20-1 and TRBJ2-2, with TRBD2 as a possible D gene (5 bases). Germline V lookup: CDR1 DFQATT, CDR2 SNEGSKA (reference sequence). CDR3 size: 13 residues. Trimming took 5 bases from V and 2 from J, leaving 9 bases between them. The CDR3, as DNA: TGCAGTGCTCTCAGCGGTAACACCGGGGAGCTGTTTTTT. Translating gives CSALSGNTGELFF.

The table lists this clonotype with a few counts. The V gene is TRBV12-3 or TRBV12-4, the J gene TRBJ2-1; 12 nucleotides match TRBD1. The CDR3 extends over 16 amino acids. V shed 7 bases and J 7 bases; nucleotides not matched to a gene: 11. The CDR3: CASIMGGTGGRNEQFF. CDR3 DNA: TGTGCCAGCATAATGGGGGGGACAGGGGGCAGAAATGAGCAGTTCTTC.

The chain carries TRBV28 and TRBJ1-2; the D gene is possibly TRBD1 (6 bases). Trimming stripped 4 bases from V and 7 bases from J, with 19 bases between. The CDR3 is made up of 15 amino acids. CDR1 MDHEN and CDR2 SYDVKM come from the germline V gene. CDR3 protein: CASSSPRGALAGYTF. For the CDR3, the DNA is TGTGCCAGCAGTTCCCCTCGGGGGGCTCTCGCTGGCTACACCTTC.

The V and J genes are TRBV20-1 and TRBJ2-1; tentatively, D is TRBD2 (6 bases). The CDR3 runs 14 residues. Per germline, CDR1 DFQATT and CDR2 SNEGSKA (reference sequence). V lost 1 base and J 3 bases, leaving 10 bases between the germline ends. The chain's CDR3 is CSARAGANYNEQFF. The DNA for the CDR3 is TGCAGTGCTAGAGCGGGAGCAAACTACAATGAGCAGTTCTTC.

This clonotype was detected only a few times. The chain couples TRBV6-5 to TRBJ2-5, with TRBD2 matching 7 bases. CDR1 is MNHEY, CDR2 SVGAGI, per germline. The CDR3 is made up of 12 amino acids. Unmatched junction bases numbered 8, after V lost 5 bases and J lost 11 bases. The CDR3 region has the DNA TGTGCCAGCAGTACGGGACCAGCGGGGCAGTACTTC. The encoded protein is CASSTGPAGQYF.

This clonotype showed up just a few times. The chain combines TRBV2 with TRBJ2-3, with no clear D. V was trimmed by 3 bases and J by 5 bases, leaving 12 bases between them. Per the germline V gene, CDR1 is SNHLY and CDR2 is FYNNEI. The CDR3 runs to 14 residues. CDR3 DNA sequence: TGTGCCAGCAGTGATTCCCCCTGGTTAGATACGCAGTATTTT. It is translated as CASSDSPWLDTQYF.

This chain joins TRBV7-9 and TRBJ2-5; a possible D gene is TRBD1 (5 bases). The CDR3 is 16 amino acids. CDR1 and CDR2 from the germline V gene are SEHNR and FQNEAQ (reference sequence). Trimming took 3 bases from V and 0 from J, leaving 14 bases between them. The CDR3 region has the DNA TGTGCCAGCAGCTTTCTAGGGGCGCCCGACCAAGAGACCCAGTACTTC. The encoded protein is CASSFLGAPDQETQYF.

The J gene is TRBJ1-2, the V gene TRBV5-1; D unresolved. Germline assignment: CDR1 SGHRS and CDR2 YFSETQ. The germline V and J ends were trimmed by 0 bases and 2 bases, with 11 bases remaining between them. The CDR3 runs to 15 residues. In DNA form, the CDR3 reads TGCGCCAGCAGCTTGGGGGGATCTTCGAACTATGGCTACACCTTC. Its translation is CASSLGGSSNYGYTF.

This clonotype appeared a few times. The rearrangement joins TRBV20-1 to TRBJ1-5; a weak D match, TRBD1 (5 bases). From germline, CDR1 is DFQATT and CDR2 SNEGSKA (reference sequence). This CDR3 spans 16 amino acids. Trimming stripped 3 bases from V and 7 bases from J, with 22 bases between. The CDR3 DNA reads TGCAGTGCTAGGGAAAGGAGCCGGGGCTTTTGGCAGCCCCAGCATTTT. Its translation: CSARERSRGFWQPQHF.

This clonotype has more than one count but fewer than ten. The CDR3 is CASSLRGQNYEQYF. CDR3 nucleotides: TGCGCCAGCAGCTTGAGAGGACAGAACTACGAGCAGTACTTC. The J gene is TRBJ2-7, the V gene TRBV5-1; D possibly corresponds to TRBD1 (6 bases). Germline assignment: CDR1 SGHRS and CDR2 YFSETQ. The length of the CDR3 is 14 residues. V gave up 1 base and J gave up 3 bases, with 11 bases separating them.

A note on this clonotype: One end of the junction fails to match germline, which may point to a read error. The chain carries TRBV18 and TRBJ2-7, with TRBD1 identical over 8 bases. The CDR3 is 13 residues long. Germline CDR1 and CDR2: KGHSH and LQKENI. CDR3 bases: TGTGCCAGCTCCCAGACAGGGGTCTACGAGCCGTACTTC. Its translation: CASSQTGVYEPYF.

In this sample, this clonotype turned up a few times. The genes are TRBV28 and TRBJ2-6, with D unresolved. Looked up from germline, CDR1 is MDHEN and CDR2 is SYDVKM. This CDR3 has 15 amino acids. Between the trimmed V and J ends, which lost 3 bases and 7 bases, there was a span of 13 bases. CDR3 region: CASSFQPTRANVLTF. CDR3 coding DNA: TGTGCCAGCAGTTTCCAACCGACAAGAGCCAACGTCCTGACTTTC.

The genes are TRBV28 and TRBJ2-4; D might be TRBD1 or TRBD2, each matching 5 bases. V lost 7 bases to trimming and J lost 4 bases, with 14 bases between them. This CDR3 contains 14 residues. Germline values: CDR1 MDHEN, CDR2 SYDVKM. The CDR3 sequence: CASTERGLKNIQYF. The CDR3 region has the DNA TGTGCCAGCACCGAGAGGGGCCTGAAAAACATTCAGTACTTC.

This clonotype was detected only a few times. This chain connects TRBV5-1 to TRBJ1-2; the D is unclear. CDR1 and CDR2 (germline): SGHRS, YFSETQ. V dropped 3 bases and J dropped 4 bases, with 22 bases sitting between them. This CDR3 region has 17 residues. Written as DNA, the CDR3 is TGCGCCAGCAGCTGGACCTTCCTCCCCTGGGCCGGCTATGGCTACACCTTC. It is translated as CASSWTFLPWAGYGYTF.

This clonotype was observed a few times. The chain uses TRBV28 and TRBJ2-7; TRBD2 matches 12 bases. Germline V lookup: CDR1 MDHEN, CDR2 SYDVKM. J was trimmed by 0 bases and V by 3 bases; bases with no gene match: 15. This CDR3 comprises 20 residues. CDR3 sequence (DNA): TGTGCCAGCAGTTTGCCTAGACTAGCGGGAGCCATAGTTGACTCCTACGAGCAGTACTTC. Amino acids: CASSLPRLAGAIVDSYEQYF.

This clonotype was found a few times. The CDR3 sequence: CASSMGRISGANVLTF. As DNA, the CDR3 is TGCGCCAGCAGCATGGGACGTATCTCTGGGGCCAACGTCCTGACTTTC. The chain recombines TRBV5-1 with TRBJ2-6, with D possibly called TRBD1 or TRBD2 (5 bases each). The V and J ends lost 4 bases and 0 bases respectively, with 11 bases between them. CDR3 size: 16 residues. CDR1 is SGHRS and CDR2 is YFSETQ in the germline V gene.

V usage is TRBV5-1 and J usage is TRBJ2-1; perhaps TRBD2 as D (5 bases). V was trimmed by 4 bases and J by 7 bases, leaving 9 bases between them. The CDR3 has 12 residues. Germline CDR1 and CDR2: SGHRS and YFSETQ. CDR3 region: CASSEDSNEQFF. CDR3 DNA sequence: TGCGCCAGCAGCGAGGACTCAAATGAGCAGTTCTTC. Variable domain in full (rest from reference TRBV5-1 and TRBJ2-1): KAGVTQTPRYLIKTRGQQVTLSCSPISGHRSVSWYQQTPGQGLQFLFEYFSETQRNKGNFPGRFSGRQFSNSRSEMNVSTLELGDSALYLCASSEDSNEQFFGPGTRLTVL.

The CDR3 sequence: CASSQVEGRNTEAFF. In DNA form, the CDR3 reads TGCGCCAGCAGCCAAGTAGAAGGGAGGAACACTGAAGCTTTCTTT. The chain has TRBV4-1 and TRBJ1-1, with unresolved D. Germline values: CDR1 MGHRA, CDR2 YSYEKL. The ends were cut back, 1 base at V and 1 base at J, with 10 bases in the middle. This CDR3 is 15 amino acids long.

This sequence joins TRBV20-1 and TRBJ2-3; 11 bases are shared with TRBD2. V shed 5 bases and J 3 bases; nucleotides not matched to a gene: 13. CDR3 length equals 17 residues. CDR1 is DFQATT, CDR2 SNEGSKA, per germline (reference sequence). The CDR3 region has the DNA TGCAGTGCTCAATCCTCCACTAGCGGGGGACGGACAGATACGCAGTATTTT. Protein product: CSAQSSTSGGRTDTQYF.

The J gene is TRBJ2-1, the V gene TRBV20-1; 9 positions agree with TRBD2. This CDR3 comprises 14 residues. The V segment lost 1 base and the J segment 7 bases; nucleotides outside the gene matches: 5. Germline loops: CDR1 DFQATT, CDR2 SNEGSKA (reference sequence). CDR3 loop: CSARVAGVLNEQFF. The DNA for the CDR3 is TGCAGTGCTAGAGTAGCGGGAGTTTTGAATGAGCAGTTCTTC.

This clonotype was detected only a few times. The V and J genes are TRBV24-1 and TRBJ2-1; no clear D. The end of the DNA aligns better with TRBJ2-5, so the J call may be wrong. The germline V gene has CDR1 KGHDR and CDR2 SFDVKD. This CDR3 region has 13 residues. The CDR3 protein is CATSDFLKSTQYF. CDR3 DNA: TGTGCCACCAGTGATTTTCTCAAGTCGACCCAGTACTTC.

This clonotype has just one count. This chain uses TRBV19 with TRBJ2-7, with 7 bases fitting TRBD1. CDR1 is LNHDA and CDR2 is SQIVND in the germline V gene (reference sequence). J was trimmed by 6 bases and V by 5 bases; bases with no gene match: 10. CDR3 length equals 14 residues. The CDR3 region is CASSPGTAQGEQYF. For the CDR3, the DNA is TGTGCCAGTAGTCCCGGGACAGCCCAAGGCGAGCAGTACTTC.